This T cell receptor beta chain was sequenced in a study of T cell repertoires in cytomegalovirus infection. For the study at large: Public TCR beta signature analysis indicated the presence of both CMV infection and matching HLA type.

Concerning this clonotype: Its antigen is currently unknown.

The CDR3 totals 15 residues. V dropped 7 bases and J dropped 2 bases, with 17 bases sitting between them. Germline CDR1 reads SNHLY; CDR2 reads FYNNEI. In TCRdb, the reads were re-called with MiXCR into one record per CDR3 protein. The top ten clones hold around 2.8% of a sample with approximately 750,000 distinct CDR3 sequences, approximately 40% of them seen once. Study-level points and caveats: The ex vivo response was dominated by HLA-C-restricted CMV-specific TCR beta clonotypes.

The rearrangement joins TRBV2 to TRBJ1-2; D call uncertain. The sequence was obtained from a human donor in good health (CMV status not recorded). Some clones in this sample may be carry-over from other donors' samples. The sample was PBMCs. In DNA, the CDR3 is TGTGCCAGCACGATAGGGCAGACACGAAACTATGGCTACACCTTC. Amino acids: CASTIGQTRNYGYTF.